The subject of this entry is one T cell receptor beta chain. The V and J ends lost 1 base and 3 bases respectively, with 5 bases between them. This CDR3 has 12 residues. The V gene's germline CDR1 is SGHRS and CDR2 YFSETQ. The data were obtained in a study of blood T cell repertoires in COVID-19. Study background: Some COVID-19 samples were acute and others convalescent; all came from the United States, Italy and Spain. T cells, B-cell-depleted T cells, or PBMCs provided the cDNA or gDNA that served as material.

Original methodology: Amplified reference gene primers provided the basis for estimating nucleated cell counts. Here immunoSEQ multiplex PCR was the method, and the copy in TCRdb shows in-frame clones only, minus some. V, J and clone size are taken as reported in that table, and D and trimming were inferred from the DNA itself. The sample includes approximately 300,000 clones, roughly 82% of them seen just once. This chain joins TRBV5-1 and TRBJ2-7; D gene ambiguous. What was sequenced was peripheral blood. The sequence came from a woman aged 45-59 years with acute or convalescent COVID-19. The CDR3 nucleotides read TGCGCCAGCAGCTTGCTCGGCTACGAGCAGTACTTC. Translation: CASSLLGYEQYF.